Listed here are 13 T cell receptor beta chains from one sample, sequenced in a study of cytomegalovirus exposure and HLA in healthy donors. The PCR had 60 Vbeta and 13 Jbeta primers. TCRdb keeps only in-frame clones here, not all; method: immunoSEQ multiplex PCR. The repertoire includes 95,000 to 150,000 clones, 73% of them detected once, and about 4.9% sits in the top ten. Input material: PBMCs. These receptor sequences come from a man aged 60 to 75 in good health and CMV-seropositive.

The V gene is TRBV29-1, the J gene TRBJ2-1, with D possibly being TRBD2 (5 bases). This CDR3 has 15 residues. The V and J ends lost 5 bases and 7 bases respectively, with 21 bases between them. Germline-derived CDR1 and CDR2 are SQVTM and ANQGSEA. In DNA, the CDR3 is TGCAGCGTTTCGTCCCCAAGCGGCTCCTCAAATGAGCAGTTCTTC. Protein: CSVSSPSGSSNEQFF.

This clone appeared once. The CDR3: CASSPLTENTGELFF. In DNA, the CDR3 is TGTGCCAGCAGCCCCCTGACAGAAAACACCGGGGAGCTGTTTTTT. The V and J genes are TRBV14 and TRBJ2-2; TRBD1 is a possible D gene (5 bases). Germline CDR1 SGHDN, CDR2 FVKESK. Deletions cut 4 bases from V and 2 bases from J, with 11 bases between. The CDR3 is 15 amino acids.

In its sample, this clone was seen once. This chain links TRBV5-1 with TRBJ1-2, with D perhaps TRBD1 (5 bases). The CDR3 is 15 residues long. Looked up from germline, CDR1 is SGHRS and CDR2 is YFSETQ. V lost 1 base and J 2 bases, leaving 12 bases between the germline ends. The CDR3 DNA reads as TGCGCCAGCAGCTTGACGTGGGGCTCGAACTATGGCTACACCTTC. Amino acid sequence: CASSLTWGSNYGYTF.

The chain links TRBV10-1 to TRBJ2-2; 9 bases map to TRBD1. Germline lookup yields CDR1 WNHNN and CDR2 SYGVQD (reference sequence). CDR3 length: 13 residues. J lost 8 bases, V lost 7 bases, and 5 bases had no gene match. DNA for the CDR3: TGCGCCAGCACCAGGGACAGGGAAGGGGAGCTGTTTTTT. Translated, it gives CASTRDREGELFF.

This clone was seen just once. The J gene is TRBJ1-1, the V gene TRBV27; D unclear. The germline V and J ends were trimmed by 0 bases and 1 base, with 9 bases remaining between them. Germline lookup yields CDR1 MNHEY and CDR2 SMNVEV (reference sequence). This CDR3 is built from 15 residues. CDR3 bases: TGTGCCAGCAGTTTATCGAGGGTTGGGAACACTGAAGCTTTCTTT. This codes for CASSLSRVGNTEAFF.

This sequence joins TRBV5-1 and TRBJ1-2; possibly TRBD1 for D (5 bases). This CDR3 contains 16 residues. Germline V gene lookup returns CDR1 SGHRS and CDR2 YFSETQ. V was shortened by 0 bases and J by 4 bases, with 16 bases between the two germline ends. The CDR3 protein is CASSLGGTNRAYGYTF. For the CDR3, the DNA is TGCGCCAGCAGCTTGGGGGGCACTAATAGGGCCTATGGCTACACCTTC.

A single count supports this clone. The V call is TRBV19, the J call TRBJ2-1; D is possibly TRBD2 (6 bases). The V gene lost 2 bases and the J gene lost 13 bases, with 21 bases spanning the gap. This CDR3 comprises 15 residues. Germline loops: CDR1 LNHDA, CDR2 SQIVND (reference sequence). CDR3 sequence reads: CASSIHRYSMEGQFF. DNA of the CDR3: TGTGCCAGTAGTATACACAGATACTCCATGGAGGGTCAGTTCTTC.

This chain links TRBV6-6 with TRBJ2-3; tentative D call: TRBD1 (6 bases). V lost 5 bases and J 2 bases, leaving 11 bases between the germline ends. Looked up from germline, CDR1 is MNHNY and CDR2 is SVGAGI (reference sequence). The CDR3 length is 14 residues. DNA of the CDR3: TGTGCCAGCAGTCCACAGGGTTACACAGATACGCAGTATTTT. Its protein product is CASSPQGYTDTQYF.

This clone was picked up a small number of times. Other nucleotide sequences from this sample produce the same CDR3. V is TRBV6-5 and J is TRBJ2-3; 9 bases fit TRBD1. CDR3 length equals 15 residues. The V gene's germline CDR1 is MNHEY and CDR2 SVGAGI. J was trimmed by 6 bases and V by 3 bases; bases with no gene match: 7. CDR3 nucleotide sequence: TGTGCCAGCAGTTATTGGGGACAGGGAAGGGATACGCAGTATTTT. Protein sequence: CASSYWGQGRDTQYF.

This chain connects TRBV6-5 to TRBJ2-7, with D perhaps TRBD1 (6 bases). CDR1 and CDR2 from the germline V gene are MNHEY and SVGAGI. This CDR3 spans 14 amino acids. V lost 2 bases and J lost 9, with 17 bases in between. In DNA form, the CDR3 reads TGTGCCAGCAGTTACGGCTGGCAGGGGCTCGGGCAGTACTTC. Translation: CASSYGWQGLGQYF.

The chain employs TRBV6-1 and TRBJ1-1; D not resolved. Deletions cut 3 bases from V and 3 bases from J, with 8 bases between. Per the germline V gene, CDR1 is MNHNS and CDR2 is SASEGT. CDR3 length equals 13 residues. In DNA form, the CDR3 reads TGTGCCAGCAGTGATGGTCGGTACACTGAAGCTTTCTTT. As protein: CASSDGRYTEAFF.

This sequence joins TRBV28 and TRBJ1-6; 10 nucleotides line up with TRBD1. This CDR3 comprises 16 residues. Per germline, CDR1 MDHEN and CDR2 SYDVKM. V shed 7 bases, J shed 11 bases, and the junction held 14 bases outside the gene matches. CDR3 DNA: TGTGCCAGCACCATTTGGACAGGGGGGCAGTTGGCACCCCTCCACTTT. Protein: CASTIWTGGQLAPLHF. The full variable domain, in which reference TRBV28 and TRBJ1-6 provide the parts outside the CDR3, is DVKVTQSSRYLVKRTGEKVFLECVQDMDHENMFWYRQDPGLGLRLIYFSYDVKMKEKGDIPEGYSVSREKKERFSLILESASTNQTSMYLCASTIWTGGQLAPLHFGNGTRLTVT.

The rearrangement uses TRBV9 and TRBJ2-2; the match to TRBD2 covers 9 bases. The CDR3 runs 16 residues. Losses at the gene ends were 0 bases for V and 7 bases for J; bases not matched to a gene: 7. Germline assignment: CDR1 SGDLS and CDR2 YYNGEE. The CDR3 coding sequence is TGTGCCAGCAGCGTAGCTCCTAGCGGGGTAAACGGGGAGCTGTTTTTT. Translated: CASSVAPSGVNGELFF.